This T cell receptor beta chain originates from a study of CD8+ T cells in alopecia areata. Whole-study results and caveats: Mice showed clearer TCR sharing than patients did, a gap that was possibly HLA-related.

Trimming took off 0 bases at V and 4 bases at J, with 10 bases between the two ends. The CDR3 is made up of 14 amino acids. Germline V lookup: CDR1 SGHRS, CDR2 YFSETQ. As for treatment: oral pan-JAK inhibitor, 5-10 mg twice daily. This clone was recorded a few times. Antigen specificity is unknown. cDNA prepared by RNA extraction and subsequent reverse transcription served as the template for sequencing. Assay used: immunoSEQ multiplex PCR; TCRdb lists only in-frame clones, some missing. The sample contains about 190,000 clones, more than 55% of which appear only once. This specimen consisted of CD4+ T cells sorted from blood, obtained at week 4, from a patient treated with tofacitinib. This TCR came from a human donor with alopecia areata. The chain carries TRBV5-1 and TRBJ1-1; D possibly corresponds to TRBD1 (5 bases). CDR3: CASSLVPGGTEAFF. The CDR3 nucleotides are TGCGCCAGCAGCTTGGTCCCTGGGGGCACTGAAGCTTTCTTT.